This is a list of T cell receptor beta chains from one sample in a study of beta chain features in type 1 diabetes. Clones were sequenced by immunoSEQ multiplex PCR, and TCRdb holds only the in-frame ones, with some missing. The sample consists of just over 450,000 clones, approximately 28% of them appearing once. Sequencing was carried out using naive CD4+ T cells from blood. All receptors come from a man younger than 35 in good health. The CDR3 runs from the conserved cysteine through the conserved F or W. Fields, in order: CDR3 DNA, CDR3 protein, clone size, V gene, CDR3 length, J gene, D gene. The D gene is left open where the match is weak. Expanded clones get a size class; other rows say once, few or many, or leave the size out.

CDR3nt: TGCGCCAGCAGCCCCGGGACAGGGGGCAATGAGCAGTTCTTC
CDR3aa: CASSPGTGGNEQFF
abundance: few
v_gene: TRBV5-1
len: 14
j_gene: TRBJ2-1
d_gene: TRBD1

CDR3nt: TGTGCCAGCAGCCAACTTGCGGGAGCCGGGCGGGAGCTGTTTTTT
CDR3aa: CASSQLAGAGRELFF
abundance: -
v_gene: TRBV14
len: 15
j_gene: TRBJ2-2
d_gene: TRBD2

CDR3nt: TGTGCCAGCAGCCTCTTAGCGGGAGTGGACGAGCAGTACTTC
CDR3aa: CASSLLAGVDEQYF
abundance: -
v_gene: TRBV7-9
len: 14
j_gene: TRBJ2-7
d_gene: TRBD2

CDR3nt: TGCGCCAGCAGCCAAGATGGCTACCTATCGGGGGCCAACGTCCTGACTTTC
CDR3aa: CASSQDGYLSGANVLTF
abundance: -
v_gene: TRBV4-1
len: 17
j_gene: TRBJ2-6
d_gene: -

CDR3nt: TGTGCCAGCGGGGGGGATACCTACGAGCAGTACTTC
CDR3aa: CASGGDTYEQYF
abundance: -
v_gene: TRBV28
len: 12
j_gene: TRBJ2-7
d_gene: TRBD2

CDR3nt: TGTGCCAGCAGCACCCGGGCACTAGTGGGCACCGGGGAGCTGTTTTTT
CDR3aa: CASSTRALVGTGELFF
abundance: -
v_gene: TRBV9
len: 16
j_gene: TRBJ2-2
d_gene: -

CDR3nt: TGTGCCATCGCGGACTCTGGGGCCAACGTCCTGACTTTC
CDR3aa: CAIADSGANVLTF
abundance: -
v_gene: TRBV2
len: 13
j_gene: TRBJ2-6
d_gene: -

CDR3nt: TGTGCCAGCAGGGAAAGCGGGAGGGCTCAAGAGACCCAGTACTTC
CDR3aa: CASRESGRAQETQYF
abundance: -
v_gene: TRBV28
len: 15
j_gene: TRBJ2-5
d_gene: TRBD2

CDR3nt: TGTGCCAGCAGTCCAAGAAGGGGGGCGCGGCACACAGATACGCAGTATTTT
CDR3aa: CASSPRRGARHTDTQYF
abundance: few
v_gene: TRBV14
len: 17
j_gene: TRBJ2-3
d_gene: -

CDR3nt: TGTGCCAGCAGCGAGGCCCCCCAGGTTACCTACGAGCAGTACTTC
CDR3aa: CASSEAPQVTYEQYF
abundance: -
v_gene: TRBV9
len: 15
j_gene: TRBJ2-7
d_gene: -

CDR3nt: TGTGCCAGCAGCACACCGGGAAAAGGCTACGAGCAGTACTTC
CDR3aa: CASSTPGKGYEQYF
abundance: -
v_gene: TRBV5-4
len: 14
j_gene: TRBJ2-7
d_gene: -

CDR3nt: TGCGCCAGCAGCTTGGAGGGGGCAGATACGCAGTATTTT
CDR3aa: CASSLEGADTQYF
abundance: few
v_gene: TRBV5-1
len: 13
j_gene: TRBJ2-3
d_gene: -

CDR3nt: TGTGCCAGCAGCCGCTCTAGCGGGGGCGACGAGCAGTACTTC
CDR3aa: CASSRSSGGDEQYF
abundance: few
v_gene: TRBV4-2
len: 14
j_gene: TRBJ2-7
d_gene: TRBD2

CDR3nt: TGTGCCTGCATCCCTGGACTCACCGGGGAGCTGTTTTTT
CDR3aa: CACIPGLTGELFF
abundance: -
v_gene: TRBV30
len: 13
j_gene: TRBJ2-2
d_gene: -

CDR3nt: TGTGCCAGCAGCTTAGCGTCCGCGGGAGATGGAGATACGCAGTATTTT
CDR3aa: CASSLASAGDGDTQYF
abundance: -
v_gene: TRBV7-2
len: 16
j_gene: TRBJ2-3
d_gene: TRBD2

CDR3nt: TGTGCCAGCAGCTTGGGTCGAGGGGGAAGGAGCTCCTACGAGCAGTACTTC
CDR3aa: CASSLGRGGRSSYEQYF
abundance: once
v_gene: TRBV7-9
len: 17
j_gene: TRBJ2-7
d_gene: -

CDR3nt: TGTGCCAGCTCCCGCAACCAAGAGACCCAGTACTTC
CDR3aa: CASSRNQETQYF
abundance: -
v_gene: TRBV18
len: 12
j_gene: TRBJ2-5
d_gene: -

CDR3nt: TGTGCCAGCAGCTTGCGTTACCCTAGCGGGAGGGAAAATGAGCAGTTCTTC
CDR3aa: CASSLRYPSGRENEQFF
abundance: -
v_gene: TRBV4-2
len: 17
j_gene: TRBJ2-1
d_gene: TRBD2

CDR3nt: TGCGCCAGCAGCTTGGGAGTATACTACGAGCAGTACTTC
CDR3aa: CASSLGVYYEQYF
abundance: -
v_gene: TRBV5-1
len: 13
j_gene: TRBJ2-7
d_gene: -

CDR3nt: TGCAGCGTTGAGAGGGGTAACTATGGCTACACCTTC
CDR3aa: CSVERGNYGYTF
abundance: few
v_gene: TRBV29-1
len: 12
j_gene: TRBJ1-2
d_gene: -

CDR3nt: TGTGCCAGCAGCTTAGGATGGTACGAGCAGTACTTC
CDR3aa: CASSLGWYEQYF
abundance: -
v_gene: TRBV11-1
len: 12
j_gene: TRBJ2-7
d_gene: -

CDR3nt: TGTGCCAGCACCAAACAGGGGGGGAACACTGAAGCTTTCTTT
CDR3aa: CASTKQGGNTEAFF
abundance: -
v_gene: TRBV28
len: 14
j_gene: TRBJ1-1
d_gene: TRBD1